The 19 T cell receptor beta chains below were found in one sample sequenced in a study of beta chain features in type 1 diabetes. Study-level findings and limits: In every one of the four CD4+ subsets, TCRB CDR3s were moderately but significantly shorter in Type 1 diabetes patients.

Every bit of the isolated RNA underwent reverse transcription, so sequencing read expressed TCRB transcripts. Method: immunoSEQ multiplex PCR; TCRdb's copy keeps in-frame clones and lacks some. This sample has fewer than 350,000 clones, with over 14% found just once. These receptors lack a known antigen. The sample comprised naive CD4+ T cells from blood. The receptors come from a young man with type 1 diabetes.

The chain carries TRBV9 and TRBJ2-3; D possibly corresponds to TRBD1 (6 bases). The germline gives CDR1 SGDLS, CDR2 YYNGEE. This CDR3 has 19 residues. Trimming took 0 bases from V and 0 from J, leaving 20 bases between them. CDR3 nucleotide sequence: TGTGCCAGCAGCGTAGGGCCCGCGCAGAACAGGGAGAGCACAGATACGCAGTATTTT. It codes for CASSVGPAQNRESTDTQYF.

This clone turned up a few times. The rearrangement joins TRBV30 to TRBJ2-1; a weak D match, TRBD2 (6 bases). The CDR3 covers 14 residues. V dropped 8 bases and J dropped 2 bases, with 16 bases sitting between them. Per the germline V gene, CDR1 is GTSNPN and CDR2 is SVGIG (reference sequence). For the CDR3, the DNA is TGTGCCCAGATACGAGGGGAGGCCTACAATGAGCAGTTCTTC. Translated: CAQIRGEAYNEQFF.

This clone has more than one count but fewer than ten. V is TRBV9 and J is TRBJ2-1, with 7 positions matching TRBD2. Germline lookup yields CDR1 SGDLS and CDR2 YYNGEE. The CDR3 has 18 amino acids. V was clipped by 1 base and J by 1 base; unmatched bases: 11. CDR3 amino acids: CASSVPRTRETSYNEQFF. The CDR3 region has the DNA TGTGCCAGCAGCGTACCCCGGACTAGAGAAACGTCCTACAATGAGCAGTTCTTC.

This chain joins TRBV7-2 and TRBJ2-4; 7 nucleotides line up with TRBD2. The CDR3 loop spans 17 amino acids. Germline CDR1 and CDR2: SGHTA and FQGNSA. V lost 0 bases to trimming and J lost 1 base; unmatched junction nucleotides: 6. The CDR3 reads CASSLALIGGAKNIQYF. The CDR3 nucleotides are TGTGCCAGCAGCTTAGCGCTAATCGGGGGGGCCAAAAACATTCAGTACTTC.

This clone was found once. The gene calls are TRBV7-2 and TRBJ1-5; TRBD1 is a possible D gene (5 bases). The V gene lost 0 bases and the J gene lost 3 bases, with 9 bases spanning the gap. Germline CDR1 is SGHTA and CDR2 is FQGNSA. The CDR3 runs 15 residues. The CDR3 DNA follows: TGTGCCAGCAGCTTAGCGGCGGGGCACAATCAGCCCCAGCATTTT. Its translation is CASSLAAGHNQPQHF.

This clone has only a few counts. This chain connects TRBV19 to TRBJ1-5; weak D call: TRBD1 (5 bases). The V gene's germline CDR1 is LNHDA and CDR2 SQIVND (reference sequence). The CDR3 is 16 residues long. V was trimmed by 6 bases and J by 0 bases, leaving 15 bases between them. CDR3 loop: CASRRFQGSSNQPQHF. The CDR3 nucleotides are TGTGCCAGTAGACGATTTCAGGGTTCTAGCAATCAGCCCCAGCATTTT.

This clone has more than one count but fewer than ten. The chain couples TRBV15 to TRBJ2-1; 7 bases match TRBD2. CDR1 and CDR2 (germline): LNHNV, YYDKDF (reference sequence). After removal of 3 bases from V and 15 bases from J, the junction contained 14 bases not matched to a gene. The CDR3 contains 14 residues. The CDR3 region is CATSRGEGEGRPFF. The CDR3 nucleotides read TGTGCCACCAGCAGGGGGGAGGGTGAGGGGCGTCCGTTCTTC.

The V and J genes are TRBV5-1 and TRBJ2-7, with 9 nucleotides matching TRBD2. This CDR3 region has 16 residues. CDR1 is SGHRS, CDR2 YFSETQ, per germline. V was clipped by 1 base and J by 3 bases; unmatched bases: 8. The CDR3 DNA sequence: TGCGCCAGCAGCTTGAGGGGTTCTAGCGGGGTCTACGAGCAGTACTTC. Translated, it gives CASSLRGSSGVYEQYF.

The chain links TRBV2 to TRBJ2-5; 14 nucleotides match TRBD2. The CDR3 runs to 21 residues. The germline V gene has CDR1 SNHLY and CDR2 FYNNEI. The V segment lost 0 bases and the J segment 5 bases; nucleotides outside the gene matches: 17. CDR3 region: CASSEAPGLAGGISWRETQYF. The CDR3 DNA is TGTGCCAGCAGTGAAGCGCCCGGACTAGCGGGAGGCATATCCTGGCGGGAGACCCAGTACTTC.

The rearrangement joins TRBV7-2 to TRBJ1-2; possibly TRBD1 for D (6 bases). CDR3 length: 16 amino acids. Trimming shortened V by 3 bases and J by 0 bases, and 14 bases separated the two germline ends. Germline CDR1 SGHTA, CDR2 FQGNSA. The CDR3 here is CASSFRTASTNYGYTF. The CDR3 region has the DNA TGTGCCAGCAGCTTTCGGACAGCGTCCACTAACTATGGCTACACCTTC.

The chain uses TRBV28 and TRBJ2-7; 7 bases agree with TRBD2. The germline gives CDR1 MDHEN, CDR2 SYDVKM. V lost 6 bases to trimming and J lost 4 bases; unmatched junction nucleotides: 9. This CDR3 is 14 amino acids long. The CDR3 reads CASRGGGSKYEQYF. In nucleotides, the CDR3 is TGTGCCAGCAGGGGTGGCGGGAGTAAGTACGAGCAGTACTTC. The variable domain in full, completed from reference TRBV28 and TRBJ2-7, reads DVKVTQSSRYLVKRTGEKVFLECVQDMDHENMFWYRQDPGLGLRLIYFSYDVKMKEKGDIPEGYSVSREKKERFSLILESASTNQTSMYLCASRGGGSKYEQYFGPGTRLTVT.

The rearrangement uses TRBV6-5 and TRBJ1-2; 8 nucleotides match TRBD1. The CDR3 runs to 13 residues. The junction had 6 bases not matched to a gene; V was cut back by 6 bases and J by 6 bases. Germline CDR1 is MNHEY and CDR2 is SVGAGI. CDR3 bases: TGTGCCAGCAGAGACAGGGGAGTGAATGGCTACACCTTC. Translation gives CASRDRGVNGYTF.

The CDR3, as DNA: TGCGCCAGCAGCCAAGTCCTCGTTGAAAAACTGTTTTTT. It codes for CASSQVLVEKLFF. V usage is TRBV4-1 and J usage is TRBJ1-4, with D unclear. V was pared by 1 base and J by 7 bases, with 7 bases between. The CDR3 is made up of 13 amino acids. CDR1 MGHRA and CDR2 YSYEKL come from the germline V gene.

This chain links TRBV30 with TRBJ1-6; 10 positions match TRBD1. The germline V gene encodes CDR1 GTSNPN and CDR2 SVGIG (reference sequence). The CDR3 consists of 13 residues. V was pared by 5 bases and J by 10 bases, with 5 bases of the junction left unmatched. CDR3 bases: TGTGCCTGGGAGACAGGGGGCCCATCACCCCTCCACTTT. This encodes CAWETGGPSPLHF.

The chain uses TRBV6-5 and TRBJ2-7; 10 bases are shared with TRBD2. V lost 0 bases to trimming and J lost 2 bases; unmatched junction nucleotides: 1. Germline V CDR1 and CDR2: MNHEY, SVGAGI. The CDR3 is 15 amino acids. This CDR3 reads CASSYSLAGAYEQYF. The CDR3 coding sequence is TGTGCCAGCAGTTACTCCCTAGCGGGGGCCTACGAGCAGTACTTC.

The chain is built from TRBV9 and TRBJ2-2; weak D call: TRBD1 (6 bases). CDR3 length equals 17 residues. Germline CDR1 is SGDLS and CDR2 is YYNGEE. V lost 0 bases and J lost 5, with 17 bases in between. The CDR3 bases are TGTGCCAGCAGCGTAGGAACAGGGACGTCGTGGACCGGGGAGCTGTTTTTT. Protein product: CASSVGTGTSWTGELFF.

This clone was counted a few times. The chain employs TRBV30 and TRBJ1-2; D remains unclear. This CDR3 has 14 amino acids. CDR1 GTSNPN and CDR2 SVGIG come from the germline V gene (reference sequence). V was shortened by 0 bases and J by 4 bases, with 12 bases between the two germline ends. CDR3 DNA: TGTGCCTGGAGTGTACGGGGTACGGGCTATGGCTACACCTTC. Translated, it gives CAWSVRGTGYGYTF.

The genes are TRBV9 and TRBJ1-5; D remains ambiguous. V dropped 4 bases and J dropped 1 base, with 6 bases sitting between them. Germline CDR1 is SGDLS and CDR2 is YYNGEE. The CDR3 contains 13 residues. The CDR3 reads CASSPGSNQPQHF. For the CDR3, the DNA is TGTGCCAGCAGCCCCGGGAGCAATCAGCCCCAGCATTTT.

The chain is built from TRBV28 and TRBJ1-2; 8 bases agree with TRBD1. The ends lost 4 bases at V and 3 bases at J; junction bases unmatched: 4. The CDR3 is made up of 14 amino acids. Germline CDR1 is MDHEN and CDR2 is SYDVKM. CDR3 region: CASSYPDRDYGYTF. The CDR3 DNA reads TGTGCCAGCAGTTACCCGGACAGGGACTATGGCTACACCTTC.